Sequencing of this T cell receptor beta chain was carried out in a study of identifying expanded T cells in peripheral blood. This CDR3 has 13 amino acids. V gave up 7 bases and J gave up 5 bases; unmatched junction bases: 5. Germline CDR1 SNHLY, CDR2 FYNNEI. Method: immunoSEQ multiplex PCR; TCRdb's copy keeps in-frame clones and lacks some. The sample includes tens of thousands of clones, nearly 90% of them seen just once. Collection occurred without any documented infections or immune events in donors. The receptor's source is a person aged 18 to 75 in good health. This rearrangement joins TRBV2 to TRBJ2-1; TRBD1 agrees at 7 bases. Sequenced material: blood. The CDR3 sequence is CASTPDRNNEQFF. The DNA for the CDR3 is TGTGCCAGCACCCCGGACAGGAACAATGAGCAGTTCTTC.